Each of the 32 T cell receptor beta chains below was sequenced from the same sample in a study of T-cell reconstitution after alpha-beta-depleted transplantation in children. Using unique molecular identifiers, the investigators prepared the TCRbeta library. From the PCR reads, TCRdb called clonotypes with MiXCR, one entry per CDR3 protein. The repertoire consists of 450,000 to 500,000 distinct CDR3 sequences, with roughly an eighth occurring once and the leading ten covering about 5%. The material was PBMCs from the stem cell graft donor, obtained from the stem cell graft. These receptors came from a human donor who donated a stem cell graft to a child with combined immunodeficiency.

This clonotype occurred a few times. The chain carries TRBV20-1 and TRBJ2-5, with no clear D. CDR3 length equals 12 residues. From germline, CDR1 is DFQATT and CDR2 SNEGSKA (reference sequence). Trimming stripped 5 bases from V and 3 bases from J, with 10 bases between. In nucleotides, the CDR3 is TGCAGTGCTCACGGATCAGAAGAGACCCAGTACTTC. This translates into CSAHGSEETQYF.

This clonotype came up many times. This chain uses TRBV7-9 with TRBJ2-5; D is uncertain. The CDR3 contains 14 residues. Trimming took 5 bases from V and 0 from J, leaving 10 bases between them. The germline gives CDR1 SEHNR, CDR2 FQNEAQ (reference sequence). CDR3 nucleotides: TGTGCCAGCAGCCTCGACGGGTACCAAGAGACCCAGTACTTC. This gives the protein CASSLDGYQETQYF.

CDR3 sequence reads: CASSSTLGLAVRQETQYF. CDR3 DNA sequence: TGTGCCAGCAGCTCCACCTTGGGGCTAGCGGTGAGACAAGAGACCCAGTACTTC. This chain joins TRBV5-4 and TRBJ2-5, with 7 bases matching TRBD2. Per germline, CDR1 SGHNT and CDR2 YYREEE (reference sequence). Trimming cost V 3 bases and J 2 bases; bases outside gene matches: 16. This CDR3 region has 18 residues.

CDR3 DNA sequence: TGTGCCTGGAGTGTATCATGGGCTGAAGCTTTCTTT. It yields the protein CAWSVSWAEAFF. The chain couples TRBV30 to TRBJ1-1, with D uncertain. The CDR3 length is 12 residues. Trimming took off 0 bases at V and 6 bases at J, with 8 bases between the two ends. Germline assignment: CDR1 GTSNPN and CDR2 SVGIG (reference sequence).

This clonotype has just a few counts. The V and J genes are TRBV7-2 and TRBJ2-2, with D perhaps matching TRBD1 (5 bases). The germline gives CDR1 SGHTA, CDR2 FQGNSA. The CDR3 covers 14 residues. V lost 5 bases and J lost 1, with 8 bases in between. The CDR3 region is CASSDTGNTGELFF. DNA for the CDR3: TGTGCCAGCAGCGACACAGGGAACACCGGGGAGCTGTTTTTT.

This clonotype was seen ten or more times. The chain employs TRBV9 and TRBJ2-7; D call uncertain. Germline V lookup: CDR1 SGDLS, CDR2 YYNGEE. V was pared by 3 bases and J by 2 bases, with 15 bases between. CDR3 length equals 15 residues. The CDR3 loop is CASSGKLGKPYEQYF. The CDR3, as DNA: TGTGCCAGCAGCGGGAAGCTTGGGAAACCCTACGAGCAGTACTTC.

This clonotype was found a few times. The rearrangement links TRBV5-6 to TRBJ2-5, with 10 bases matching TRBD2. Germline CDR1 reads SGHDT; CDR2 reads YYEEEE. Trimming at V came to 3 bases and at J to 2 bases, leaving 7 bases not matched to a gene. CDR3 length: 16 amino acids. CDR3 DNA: TGTGCCAGCAGCTATCCAGTGACTAGCGGGCAAGAGACCCAGTACTTC. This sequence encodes CASSYPVTSGQETQYF.

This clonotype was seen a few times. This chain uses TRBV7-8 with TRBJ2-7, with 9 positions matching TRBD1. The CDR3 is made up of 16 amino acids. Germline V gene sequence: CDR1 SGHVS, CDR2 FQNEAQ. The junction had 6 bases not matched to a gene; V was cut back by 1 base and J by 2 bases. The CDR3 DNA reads TGTGCCAGCAGCTTAGGGTGGGGACAGGGTGCCTACGAGCAGTACTTC. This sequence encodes CASSLGWGQGAYEQYF.

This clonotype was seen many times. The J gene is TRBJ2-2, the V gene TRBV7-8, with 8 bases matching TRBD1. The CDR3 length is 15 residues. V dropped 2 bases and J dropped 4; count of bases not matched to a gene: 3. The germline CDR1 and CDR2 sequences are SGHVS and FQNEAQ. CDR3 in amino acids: CASSLSGGRTGELFF. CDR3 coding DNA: TGTGCCAGCAGCTTATCAGGGGGCCGCACCGGGGAGCTGTTTTTT.

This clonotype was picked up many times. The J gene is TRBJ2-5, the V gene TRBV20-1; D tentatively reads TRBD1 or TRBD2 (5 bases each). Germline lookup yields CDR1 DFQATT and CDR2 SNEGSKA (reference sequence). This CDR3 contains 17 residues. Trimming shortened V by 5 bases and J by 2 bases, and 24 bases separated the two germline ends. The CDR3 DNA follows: TGCAGTGCTCGTTCCTACGAGGGGAGAAGCGTTCAAGAGACCCAGTACTTC. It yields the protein CSARSYEGRSVQETQYF.

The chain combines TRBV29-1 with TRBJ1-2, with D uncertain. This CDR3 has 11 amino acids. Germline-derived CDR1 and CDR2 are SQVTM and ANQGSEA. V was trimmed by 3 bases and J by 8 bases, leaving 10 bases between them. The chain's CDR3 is CSVEVQAGYTF. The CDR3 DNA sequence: TGCAGCGTTGAGGTTCAGGCCGGCTACACCTTC.

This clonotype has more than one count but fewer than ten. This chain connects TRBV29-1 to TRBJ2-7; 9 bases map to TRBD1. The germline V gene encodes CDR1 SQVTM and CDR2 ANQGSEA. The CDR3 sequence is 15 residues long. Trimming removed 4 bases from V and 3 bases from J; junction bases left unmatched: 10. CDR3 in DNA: TGCAGCGTTGGGAGAGGGACAGGGCGCTTCTACGAGCAGTACTTC. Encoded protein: CSVGRGTGRFYEQYF.

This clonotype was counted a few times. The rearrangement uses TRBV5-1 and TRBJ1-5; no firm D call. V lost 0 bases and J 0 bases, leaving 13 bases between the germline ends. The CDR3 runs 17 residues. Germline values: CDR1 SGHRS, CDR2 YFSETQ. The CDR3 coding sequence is TGCGCCAGCAGCTTGGCCCCTACAGATTATAGCAATCAGCCCCAGCATTTT. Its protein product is CASSLAPTDYSNQPQHF.

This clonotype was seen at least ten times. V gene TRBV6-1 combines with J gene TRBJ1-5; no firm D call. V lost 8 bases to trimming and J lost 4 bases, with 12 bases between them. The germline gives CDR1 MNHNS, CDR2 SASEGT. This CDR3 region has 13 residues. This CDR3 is CASSDGRNQPQHF. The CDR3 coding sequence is TGTGCCAGCTCCGACGGAAGGAATCAGCCCCAGCATTTT.

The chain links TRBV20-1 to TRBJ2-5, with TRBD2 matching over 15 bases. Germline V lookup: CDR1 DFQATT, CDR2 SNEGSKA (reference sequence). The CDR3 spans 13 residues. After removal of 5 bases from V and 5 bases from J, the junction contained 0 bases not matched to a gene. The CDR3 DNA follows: TGCAGTGCTGGACTAGCGGGAGGGGAGACCCAGTACTTC. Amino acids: CSAGLAGGETQYF.

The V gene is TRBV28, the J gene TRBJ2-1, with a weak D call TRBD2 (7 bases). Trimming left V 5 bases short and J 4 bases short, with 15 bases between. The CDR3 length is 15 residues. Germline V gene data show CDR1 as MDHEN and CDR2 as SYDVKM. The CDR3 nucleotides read TGTGCCAGCAGTCGGATGGGGGGGCCATACAATGAGCAGTTCTTC. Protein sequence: CASSRMGGPYNEQFF.

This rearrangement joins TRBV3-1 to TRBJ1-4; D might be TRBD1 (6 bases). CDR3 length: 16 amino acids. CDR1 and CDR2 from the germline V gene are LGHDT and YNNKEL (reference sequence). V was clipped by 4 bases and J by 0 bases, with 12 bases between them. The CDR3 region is CASSPAGTSTNEKLFF. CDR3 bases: TGTGCCAGCAGCCCCGCCGGGACATCAACTAATGAAAAACTGTTTTTT.

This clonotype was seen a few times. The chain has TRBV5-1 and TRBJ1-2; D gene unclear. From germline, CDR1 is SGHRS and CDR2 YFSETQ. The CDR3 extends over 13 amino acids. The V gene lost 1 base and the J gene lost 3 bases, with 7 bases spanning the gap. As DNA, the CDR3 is TGCGCCAGCAGCTTGTCAGTGGACTATGGCTACACCTTC. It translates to CASSLSVDYGYTF. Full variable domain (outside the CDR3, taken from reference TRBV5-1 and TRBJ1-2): KAGVTQTPRYLIKTRGQQVTLSCSPISGHRSVSWYQQTPGQGLQFLFEYFSETQRNKGNFPGRFSGRQFSNSRSEMNVSTLELGDSALYLCASSLSVDYGYTFGSGTRLTVV.

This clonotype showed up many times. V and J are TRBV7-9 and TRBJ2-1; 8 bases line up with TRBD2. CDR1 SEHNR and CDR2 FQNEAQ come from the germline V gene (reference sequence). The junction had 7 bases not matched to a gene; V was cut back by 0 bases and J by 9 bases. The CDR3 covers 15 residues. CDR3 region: CASSLAYGLASEQFF. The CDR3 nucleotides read TGTGCCAGCAGCTTAGCTTACGGACTAGCCAGTGAGCAGTTCTTC.

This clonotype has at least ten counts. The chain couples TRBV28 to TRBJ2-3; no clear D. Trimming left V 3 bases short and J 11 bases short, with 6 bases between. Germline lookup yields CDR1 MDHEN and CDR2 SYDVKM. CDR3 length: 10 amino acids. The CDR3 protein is CASSLQRQYF. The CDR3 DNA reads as TGTGCCAGCAGTTTGCAGCGGCAGTATTTT. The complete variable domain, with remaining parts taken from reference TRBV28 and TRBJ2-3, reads DVKVTQSSRYLVKRTGEKVFLECVQDMDHENMFWYRQDPGLGLRLIYFSYDVKMKEKGDIPEGYSVSREKKERFSLILESASTNQTSMYLCASSLQRQYFGPGTRLTVL.

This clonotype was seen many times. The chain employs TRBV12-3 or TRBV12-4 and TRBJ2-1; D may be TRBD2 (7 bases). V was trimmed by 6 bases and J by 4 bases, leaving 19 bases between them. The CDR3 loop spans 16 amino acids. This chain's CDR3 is CASSLPAGRGYNEQFF. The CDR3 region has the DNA TGTGCCAGCAGCCTCCCAGCGGGGAGGGGGTACAATGAGCAGTTCTTC.

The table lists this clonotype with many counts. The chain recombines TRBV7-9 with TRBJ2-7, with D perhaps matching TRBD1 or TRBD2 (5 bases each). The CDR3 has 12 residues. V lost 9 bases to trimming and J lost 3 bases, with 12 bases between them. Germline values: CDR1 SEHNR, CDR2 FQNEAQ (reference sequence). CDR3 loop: CASSRGVYEQYF. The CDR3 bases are TGTGCCAGTAGCAGAGGGGTCTACGAGCAGTACTTC.

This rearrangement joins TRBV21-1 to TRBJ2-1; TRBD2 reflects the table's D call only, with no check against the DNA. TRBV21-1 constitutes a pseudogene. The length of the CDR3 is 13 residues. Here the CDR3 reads CASSKEAGSEQFF. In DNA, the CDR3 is TGTGCCAGCAGCAAAGAAGCGGGCAGTGAGCAGTTCTTC.

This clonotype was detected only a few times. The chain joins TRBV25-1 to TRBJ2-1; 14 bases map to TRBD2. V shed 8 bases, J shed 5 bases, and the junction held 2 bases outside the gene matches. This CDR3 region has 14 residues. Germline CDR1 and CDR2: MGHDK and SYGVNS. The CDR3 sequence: CASRGLAGDNEQFF. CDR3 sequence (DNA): TGTGCCAGCCGGGGACTAGCGGGAGACAATGAGCAGTTCTTC.

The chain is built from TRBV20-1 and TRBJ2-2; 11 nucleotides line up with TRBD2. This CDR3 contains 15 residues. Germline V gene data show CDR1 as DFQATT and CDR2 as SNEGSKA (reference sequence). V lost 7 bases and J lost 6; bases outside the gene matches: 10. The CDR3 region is CSGGPTSGNSGELFF. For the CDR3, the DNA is TGCAGTGGGGGGCCGACTAGCGGGAATTCCGGGGAGCTGTTTTTT.

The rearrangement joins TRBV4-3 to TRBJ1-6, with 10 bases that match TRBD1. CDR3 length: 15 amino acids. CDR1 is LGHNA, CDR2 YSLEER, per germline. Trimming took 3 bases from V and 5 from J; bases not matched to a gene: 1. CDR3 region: CASSQGTGDNSPLHF. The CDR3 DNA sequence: TGCGCCAGCAGCCAGGGGACAGGGGATAATTCACCCCTCCACTTT.

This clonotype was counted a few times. The CDR3 reads CASSFRQEPHGYTF. Written as DNA, the CDR3 is TGTGCCAGCAGTTTTCGGCAGGAACCGCACGGCTACACCTTC. The rearrangement uses TRBV12-3 or TRBV12-4 and TRBJ1-2; D is undetermined. The length of the CDR3 is 14 residues. V gave up 3 bases and J gave up 8 bases, with 16 bases separating them.

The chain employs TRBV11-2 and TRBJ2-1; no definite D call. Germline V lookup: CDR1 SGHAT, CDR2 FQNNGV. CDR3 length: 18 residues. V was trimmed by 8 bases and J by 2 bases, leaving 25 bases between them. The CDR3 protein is CASGFNWESALPYNEQFF. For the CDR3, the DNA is TGTGCCAGCGGGTTTAATTGGGAATCAGCTCTACCCTACAATGAGCAGTTCTTC.

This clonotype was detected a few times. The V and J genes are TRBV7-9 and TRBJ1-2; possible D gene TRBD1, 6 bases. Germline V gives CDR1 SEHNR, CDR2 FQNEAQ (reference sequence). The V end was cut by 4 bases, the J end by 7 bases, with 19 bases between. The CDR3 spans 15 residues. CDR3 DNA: TGTGCCAGCAGCTGGACGGACAGCTCCCGGGGTGGCTACACCTTC. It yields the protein CASSWTDSSRGGYTF.

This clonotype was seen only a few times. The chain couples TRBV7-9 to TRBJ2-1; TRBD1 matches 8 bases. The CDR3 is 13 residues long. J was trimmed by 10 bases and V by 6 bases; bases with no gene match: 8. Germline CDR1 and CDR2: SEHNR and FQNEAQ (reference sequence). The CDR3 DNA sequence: TGTGCCAGCAGGTCAGGGGGCGCGGTAGAGCAGTTCTTC. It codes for CASRSGGAVEQFF.

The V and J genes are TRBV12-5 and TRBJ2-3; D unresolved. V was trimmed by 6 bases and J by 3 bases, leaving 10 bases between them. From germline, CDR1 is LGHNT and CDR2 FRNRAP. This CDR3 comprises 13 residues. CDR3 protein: CASGDLWTDTQYF. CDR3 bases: TGTGCTAGTGGAGATCTGTGGACAGATACGCAGTATTTT.

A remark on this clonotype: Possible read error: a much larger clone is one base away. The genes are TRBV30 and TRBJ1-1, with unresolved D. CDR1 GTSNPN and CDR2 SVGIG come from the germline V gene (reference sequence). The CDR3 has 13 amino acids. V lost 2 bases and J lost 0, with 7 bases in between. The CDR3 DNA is TGTGCCTGGAGTACAGACATGAACACTGAAGCTTTCTTT. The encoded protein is CAWSTDMNTEAFF.